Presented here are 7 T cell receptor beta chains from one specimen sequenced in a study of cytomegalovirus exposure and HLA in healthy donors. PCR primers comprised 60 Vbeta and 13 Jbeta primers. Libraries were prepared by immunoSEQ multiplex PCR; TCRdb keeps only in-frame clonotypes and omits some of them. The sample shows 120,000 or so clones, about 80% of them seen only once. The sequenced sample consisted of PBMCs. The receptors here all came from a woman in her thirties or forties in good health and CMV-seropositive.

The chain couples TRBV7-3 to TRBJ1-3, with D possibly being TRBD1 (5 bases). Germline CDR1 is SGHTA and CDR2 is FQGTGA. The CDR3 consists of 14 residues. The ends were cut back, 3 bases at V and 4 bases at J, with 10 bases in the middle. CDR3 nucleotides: TGTGCCAGCAGCTTTGGGGGAGGGGGAAACACCATATATTTT. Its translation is CASSFGGGGNTIYF.

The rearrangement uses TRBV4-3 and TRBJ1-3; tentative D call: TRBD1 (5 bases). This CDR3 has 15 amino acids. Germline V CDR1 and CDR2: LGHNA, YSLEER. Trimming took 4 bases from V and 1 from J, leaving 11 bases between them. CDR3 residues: CASSPVSGSGNTIYF. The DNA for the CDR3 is TGCGCCAGCAGCCCCGTGTCAGGGTCTGGAAACACCATATATTTT.

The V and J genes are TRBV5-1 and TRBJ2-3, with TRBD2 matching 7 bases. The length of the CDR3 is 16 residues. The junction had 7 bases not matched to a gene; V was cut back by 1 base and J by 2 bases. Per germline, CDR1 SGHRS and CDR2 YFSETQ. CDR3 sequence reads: CASSLHGLDFTDTQYF. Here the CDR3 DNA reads TGCGCCAGCAGCTTGCACGGACTAGACTTCACAGATACGCAGTATTTT.

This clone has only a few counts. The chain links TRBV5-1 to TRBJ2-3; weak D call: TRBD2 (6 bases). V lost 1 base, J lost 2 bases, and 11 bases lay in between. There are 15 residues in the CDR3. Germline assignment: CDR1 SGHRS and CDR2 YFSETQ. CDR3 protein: CASSLYSGLTDTQYF. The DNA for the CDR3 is TGCGCCAGCAGCTTGTATTCGGGACTCACAGATACGCAGTATTTT.

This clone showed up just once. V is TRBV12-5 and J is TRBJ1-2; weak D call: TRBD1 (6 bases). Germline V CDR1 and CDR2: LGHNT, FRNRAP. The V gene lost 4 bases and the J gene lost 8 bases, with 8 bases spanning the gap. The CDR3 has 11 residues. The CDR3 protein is CASGWGRGYTF. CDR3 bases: TGTGCTAGTGGTTGGGGGCGCGGCTACACCTTC.

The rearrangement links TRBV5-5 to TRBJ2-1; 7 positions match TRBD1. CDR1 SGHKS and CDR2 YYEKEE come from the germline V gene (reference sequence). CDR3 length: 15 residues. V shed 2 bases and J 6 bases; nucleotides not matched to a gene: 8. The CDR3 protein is CASSLTTGSGNEQFF. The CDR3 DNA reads TGTGCCAGCAGCTTAACGACAGGGTCGGGCAATGAGCAGTTCTTC.

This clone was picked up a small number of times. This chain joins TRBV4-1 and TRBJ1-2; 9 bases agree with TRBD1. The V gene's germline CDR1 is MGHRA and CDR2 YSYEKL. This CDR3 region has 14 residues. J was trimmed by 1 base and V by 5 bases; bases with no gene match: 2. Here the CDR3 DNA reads TGCGCCAGCAGCGGACAGGGGTTTAACTATGGCTACACCTTC. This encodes CASSGQGFNYGYTF.